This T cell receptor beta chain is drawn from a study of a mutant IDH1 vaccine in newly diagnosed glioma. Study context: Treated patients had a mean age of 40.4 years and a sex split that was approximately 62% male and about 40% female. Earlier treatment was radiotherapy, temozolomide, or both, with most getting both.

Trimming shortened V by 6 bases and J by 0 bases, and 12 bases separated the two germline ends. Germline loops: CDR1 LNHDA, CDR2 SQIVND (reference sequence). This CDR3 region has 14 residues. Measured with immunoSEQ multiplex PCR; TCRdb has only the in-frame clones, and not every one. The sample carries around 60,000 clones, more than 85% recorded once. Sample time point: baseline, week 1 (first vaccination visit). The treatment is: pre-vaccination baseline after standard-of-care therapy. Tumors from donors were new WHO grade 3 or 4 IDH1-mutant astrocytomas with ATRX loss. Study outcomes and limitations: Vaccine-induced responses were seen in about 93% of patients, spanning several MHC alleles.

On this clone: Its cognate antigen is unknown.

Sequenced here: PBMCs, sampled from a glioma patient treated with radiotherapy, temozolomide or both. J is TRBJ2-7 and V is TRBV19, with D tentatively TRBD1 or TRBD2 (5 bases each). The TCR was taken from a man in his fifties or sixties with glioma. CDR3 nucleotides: TGTGCCAGTAGCGAAGGGACGGTCTCCTACGAGCAGTACTTC. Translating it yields CASSEGTVSYEQYF.